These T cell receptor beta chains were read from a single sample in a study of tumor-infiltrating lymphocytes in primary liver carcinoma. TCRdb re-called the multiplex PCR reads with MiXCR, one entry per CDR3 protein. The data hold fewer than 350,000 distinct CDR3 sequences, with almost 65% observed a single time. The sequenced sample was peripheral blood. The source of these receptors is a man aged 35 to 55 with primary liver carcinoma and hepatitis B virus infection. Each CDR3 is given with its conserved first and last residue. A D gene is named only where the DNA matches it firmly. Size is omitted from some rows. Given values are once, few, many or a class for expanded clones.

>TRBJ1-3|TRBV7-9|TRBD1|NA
CASSLVTGGLGNTIYF
TGTGCCAGCAGCTTAGTTACAGGGGGCCTTGGAAACACCATATATTTT
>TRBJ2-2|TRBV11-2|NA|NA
CAVLTRNTRELFF
TGTGCCGTGCTTACGAGGAACACCCGGGAGCTGTTTTTT
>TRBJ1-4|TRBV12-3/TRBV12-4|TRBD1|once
CTSKDREDEKLFF
TGTACCAGCAAAGACAGGGAGGATGAAAAACTGTTTTTT
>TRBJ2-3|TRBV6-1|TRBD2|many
CASRLAGGDKDTQYF
TGTGCCAGTCGACTAGCGGGAGGAGATAAAGATACGCAGTATTTT
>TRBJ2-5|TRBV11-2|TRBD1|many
CASSLLRTGAPEETQYF
TGTGCCAGCAGCCTCCTCCGGACAGGGGCTCCTGAAGAGACCCAGTACTTC
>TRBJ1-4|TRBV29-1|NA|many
CSVEDRDSTKLFF
TGCAGCGTTGAAGATCGAGACAGCACAAAACTGTTTTTT
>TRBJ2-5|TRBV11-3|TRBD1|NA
CASRTTGGETQYF
TGTGCCAGCAGAACTACAGGGGGGGAGACCCAGTACTTC
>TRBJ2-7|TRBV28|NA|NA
CVTSSLSRAEYEQYF
TGTGTCACCAGTTCCCTCAGCAGGGCCGAGTACGAGCAGTACTTC
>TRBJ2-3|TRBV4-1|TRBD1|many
CASTRTGDGTDTQYF
TGCGCCAGCACTCGGACAGGGGATGGGACAGATACGCAGTATTTT
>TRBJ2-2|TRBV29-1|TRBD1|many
CSVYRGLNTGELFF
TGCAGCGTTTACAGGGGGCTGAACACCGGGGAGCTGTTTTTT
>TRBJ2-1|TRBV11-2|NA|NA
CAKSLRQGASYNEQFF
TGTGCCAAGAGCTTACGGCAGGGTGCGTCCTACAATGAGCAGTTCTTC
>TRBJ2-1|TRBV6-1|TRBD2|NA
CASTRRRASGSEFGNEQPF
TGTGCCAGCACTAGAAGGAGGGCTAGCGGGAGTGAGTTTGGCAATGAGCAGCCCTTC
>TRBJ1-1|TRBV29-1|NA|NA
CSVSTGRVNTEVSF
TGCAGCGTTTCCACAGGGAGGGTGAACACTGAAGTTTCCTTT
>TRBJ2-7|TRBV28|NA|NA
CASSLQSHEQYF
TGTGCCAGCAGTTTACAGAGTCACGAGCAGTACTTC
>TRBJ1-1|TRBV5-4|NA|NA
CASSLEVNTETFF
TGTGCCAGCAGCCTTGAGGTGAACACTGAAACTTTCTTT